These 18 T cell receptor beta chains were all obtained from the same sample, sequenced in a study of naive and memory T cell subsets. General observations from the study: A few larger clonotypes appeared in naive repertoires, especially CD8, possibly memory cells re-expressing CD45RA.

The beta constant-region primer was an equimolar mix of two oligonucleotides covering TRBC1 and TRBC2. Ligated cDNA was amplified by four rounds of PCR with nested alpha and beta constant-region primers and SP2. TCRdb reprocessed the UMI-ligation and nested PCR reads via MiXCR and lists one record per CDR3 protein. The sample contains about 150,000 distinct CDR3 sequences, roughly 20% of which appear only once. These receptors have no known antigen. The sequencing sample was made of naive CD4+ T cells from blood. These receptors were obtained from a human donor in good health.

The CDR3 DNA sequence: TGCAGTGCTAGATTTAGCGGGAGGGCCAGGTTCGGCACAGATACGCAGTATTTT. Its translation: CSARFSGRARFGTDTQYF. The chain recombines TRBV20-1 with TRBJ2-3; 11 nucleotides agree with TRBD2. The germline gives CDR1 DFQATT, CDR2 SNEGSKA (reference sequence). The junction had 11 bases not matched to a gene; V was cut back by 2 bases and J by 1 base. This CDR3 spans 18 amino acids.

This chain links TRBV6-2 or TRBV6-3 with TRBJ2-1, with TRBD2 matching over 8 bases. This CDR3 contains 15 residues. The germline V gene has CDR1 MNHEY and CDR2 SVGEGT. V gave up 7 bases and J gave up 4 bases; unmatched junction bases: 9. The CDR3, as DNA: TGTGCCAGCACTCAACGAACGGGAGGGTACAATGAGCAGTTCTTC. As protein: CASTQRTGGYNEQFF.

This clonotype has at least ten counts. The chain links TRBV5-1 to TRBJ2-1, with 11 bases aligning to TRBD2. This CDR3 contains 16 residues. The junction had 8 bases not matched to a gene; V was cut back by 3 bases and J by 6 bases. CDR1 and CDR2 from the germline V gene are SGHRS and YFSETQ. The CDR3 region has the DNA TGCGCCAGCAGCTGGGGGACTAGCGGAAACCTCAATGAGCAGTTCTTC. This translates into CASSWGTSGNLNEQFF.

This clonotype has a count of ten or more. V usage is TRBV29-1 and J usage is TRBJ2-3; the D gene is possibly TRBD1 (6 bases). The CDR3 is 14 amino acids. The germline V gene has CDR1 SQVTM and CDR2 ANQGSEA. The V end was cut by 1 base, the J end by 0 bases, with 8 bases between. This chain's CDR3 is CSVEGTASTDTQYF. In nucleotides, the CDR3 is TGCAGCGTTGAAGGGACAGCCAGCACAGATACGCAGTATTTT.

This clonotype was detected only a few times. This chain uses TRBV4-1 with TRBJ2-3, with 7 bases aligning to TRBD2. V shed 3 bases and J 7 bases; nucleotides not matched to a gene: 16. Germline V gene data show CDR1 as MGHRA and CDR2 as YSYEKL. This CDR3 region has 17 residues. CDR3 nucleotides: TGCGCCAGCAGCCACTTGGCTATGGGGGAGGGAGGGAATACGCAGTATTTT. It encodes CASSHLAMGEGGNTQYF.

The gene calls are TRBV6-6 and TRBJ2-3; D unclear. This CDR3 is built from 12 residues. Trimming left V 6 bases short and J 6 bases short, with 10 bases between. In germline, CDR1 is MNHNY, CDR2 SVGAGI (reference sequence). The CDR3 DNA follows: TGTGCCAGCAGCCCACCAGAGGATACGCAGTATTTT. It encodes CASSPPEDTQYF.

This chain links TRBV28 with TRBJ2-1; D uncertain. This CDR3 is 12 amino acids long. CDR1 is MDHEN and CDR2 is SYDVKM in the germline V gene. The V end lost 2 bases, the J end lost 12 bases, and 11 bases lay between the germline ends. CDR3 loop: CASSLPRRPQFF. As DNA, the CDR3 is TGTGCCAGCAGTTTACCCCGCCGGCCGCAGTTCTTC.

This chain connects TRBV7-8 to TRBJ2-2; the D is unclear. Germline V gene data show CDR1 as SGHVS and CDR2 as FQNEAQ. The CDR3 has 14 amino acids. Trimming left V 5 bases short and J 2 bases short, with 9 bases between. The CDR3 DNA follows: TGTGCCAGCAGCCCGTCTAGAAACACCGGGGAGCTGTTTTTT. Protein: CASSPSRNTGELFF. The full variable domain, its missing parts supplied by reference TRBV7-8 and TRBJ2-2, is GAGVSQSPRYKVAKRGQDVALRCDPISGHVSLFWYQQALGQGPEFLTYFQNEAQLDKSGLPSDRFFAERPEGSVSTLKIQRTQQEDSAVYLCASSPSRNTGELFFGEGSRLTVL.

The table lists this clonotype with a few counts. The DNA of the CDR3 is TGCAGTGCTAGAATGCGGCGGAACTACAATGAGCAGTTCTTC. It specifies CSARMRRNYNEQFF. The chain recombines TRBV20-1 with TRBJ2-1; D uncertain. The germline CDR1 and CDR2 sequences are DFQATT and SNEGSKA (reference sequence). V was clipped by 2 bases and J by 3 bases, with 11 bases between them. The CDR3 is made up of 14 amino acids.

This clonotype has more than one count but fewer than ten. The rearrangement joins TRBV12-3 or TRBV12-4 to TRBJ1-2; a weak D match, TRBD1 (6 bases). CDR3 length: 15 residues. V lost 5 bases and J 0 bases, leaving 13 bases between the germline ends. The CDR3 DNA reads TGTGCCAGCAGTCCAGACAGGTTAGCTAACTATGGCTACACCTTC. Protein: CASSPDRLANYGYTF.

The chain combines TRBV18 with TRBJ2-2; D is perhaps TRBD2 (5 bases). V lost 1 base to trimming and J lost 6 bases, with 6 bases between them. Germline loops: CDR1 KGHSH, CDR2 LQKENI. The CDR3 is made up of 13 amino acids. CDR3 loop: CASSPQGAGELFF. CDR3 sequence (DNA): TGTGCCAGCTCACCACAGGGAGCCGGGGAGCTGTTTTTT.

The sample holds a few counts of this clonotype. The V and J genes are TRBV5-1 and TRBJ2-1, with 11 nucleotides matching TRBD2. This CDR3 is built from 18 residues. Germline CDR1 SGHRS, CDR2 YFSETQ. V lost 0 bases, J lost 4 bases, and 9 bases stayed unmatched. The DNA of the CDR3 is TGCGCCAGCAGCTTGGAACTAGCGGGAGTGGAAGGGTACAATGAGCAGTTCTTC. The encoded protein is CASSLELAGVEGYNEQFF.

This chain joins TRBV20-1 and TRBJ2-7, with D tentatively TRBD2 (6 bases). This CDR3 spans 13 amino acids. The V gene lost 6 bases and the J gene lost 2 bases, with 14 bases spanning the gap. CDR1 DFQATT and CDR2 SNEGSKA come from the germline V gene (reference sequence). CDR3 loop: CSALRRETYEQYF. The CDR3 DNA is TGCAGTGCCCTACGACGGGAGACCTACGAGCAGTACTTC.

There are a few counts of this clonotype. The chain has TRBV20-1 and TRBJ2-1; no clear D. The CDR3 runs 11 residues. Trimming cost V 3 bases and J 9 bases, with 9 bases left between them. Germline values: CDR1 DFQATT, CDR2 SNEGSKA (reference sequence). The CDR3 reads CSAREDSEQFF. DNA of the CDR3: TGCAGTGCTAGGGAAGATAGTGAGCAGTTCTTC.

This clonotype was observed a few times. The chain uses TRBV19 and TRBJ1-1; weak D call: TRBD1 (5 bases). Germline V gene sequence: CDR1 LNHDA, CDR2 SQIVND (reference sequence). Deletions cut 3 bases from V and 4 bases from J, with 15 bases between. This CDR3 has 15 amino acids. The CDR3 sequence: CASSMARGGGTEAFF. The CDR3 bases are TGTGCCAGTAGTATGGCCCGGGGTGGGGGCACTGAAGCTTTCTTT.

The gene calls are TRBV19 and TRBJ1-4, with D tentatively TRBD1 (6 bases). Between the trimmed V and J ends, which lost 7 bases and 3 bases, there was a span of 15 bases. CDR3 length: 15 amino acids. Per germline, CDR1 LNHDA and CDR2 SQIVND (reference sequence). CDR3 coding DNA: TGTGCCAGTACCTCGGGGGCGGCGGCTAATGAAAAACTGTTTTTT. This encodes CASTSGAAANEKLFF.

Only a few counts were recorded for this clonotype. The chain uses TRBV6-2 or TRBV6-3 and TRBJ2-4, with D possibly matching TRBD2 (6 bases). The ends were cut back, 10 bases at V and 7 bases at J, with 23 bases in the middle. Germline V lookup: CDR1 MNHEY, CDR2 SVGEGT. This CDR3 is 15 amino acids long. CDR3 nucleotide sequence: TGTGCCACCAACCCTTCGATCTGGGGGGACAACATTCAGTACTTC. It specifies CATNPSIWGDNIQYF.

The genes are TRBV6-1 and TRBJ2-3, with D possibly matching TRBD2 (6 bases). CDR1 and CDR2 (germline): MNHNS, SASEGT. Trimming removed 0 bases at V and 6 bases at J, with 13 bases between. The CDR3 is 15 residues long. Here the CDR3 reads CASSEAPGAMDTQYF. In DNA, the CDR3 is TGTGCCAGCAGTGAAGCCCCGGGAGCCATGGATACGCAGTATTTT.